The 30 T cell receptor beta chains given below trace back to one sample, sequenced in a study of blood T cell repertoires in COVID-19. Repertoires were generated with immunoSEQ multiplex PCR, while TCRdb's copy carries only in-frame clones and drops some. The table shows some 78,000 clones, with about four fifths occurring only once. Input material: peripheral blood. The source of these receptors is a man in his forties or fifties with acute or convalescent COVID-19.

CDR3 loop: CASSVNRLYNEQFF. CDR3 in DNA: TGTGCCAGTAGTGTGAATCGACTGTACAATGAGCAGTTCTTC. This rearrangement joins TRBV19 to TRBJ2-1; D unresolved. Germline V CDR1 and CDR2: LNHDA, SQIVND (reference sequence). This CDR3 is 14 amino acids long. V shed 5 bases and J shed 4 bases, with 12 bases lying between them.

CDR3 coding DNA: TGTGCCAGCAGCTTAGGAGCGGGGGCTCGCTCCTACGAGCAGTACTTC. Its translation is CASSLGAGARSYEQYF. The chain employs TRBV7-9 and TRBJ2-7; 8 bases align to TRBD2. Germline values: CDR1 SEHNR, CDR2 FQNEAQ (reference sequence). The V segment lost 1 base and the J segment 0 bases; nucleotides outside the gene matches: 5. The CDR3 length is 16 residues.

This sequence joins TRBV7-3 and TRBJ1-1, with D possibly being TRBD1 (5 bases). The germline gives CDR1 SGHTA, CDR2 FQGTGA. The CDR3 runs 14 residues. Between the trimmed V and J ends, which lost 5 bases and 2 bases, there was a span of 12 bases. The CDR3 is CASSPDSINTEAFF. Here the CDR3 DNA reads TGTGCCAGCAGCCCCGACAGTATAAACACTGAAGCTTTCTTT.

V gene TRBV12-3 or TRBV12-4 combines with J gene TRBJ2-3, with no clear D. With 1 base removed from V and 6 bases from J, the gap between germline ends came to 8 bases. The CDR3 runs 13 residues. The CDR3 loop reads CASSLGEQDTQYF. DNA for the CDR3: TGTGCCAGCAGTTTAGGAGAACAGGATACGCAGTATTTT.

The V and J genes are TRBV3-1 (or the pseudogene TRBV3-2) and TRBJ1-2; D is unresolved. CDR1 is LGHDT, CDR2 YNNKEL, per germline (reference sequence). Trimming shortened V by 5 bases and J by 2 bases, and 12 bases separated the two germline ends. This CDR3 is 14 amino acids long. The CDR3 here is CASSFFGLNYGYTF. CDR3 DNA: TGTGCCAGCAGCTTTTTCGGGTTGAACTATGGCTACACCTTC.

The J gene is TRBJ1-4, the V gene TRBV7-9; D call uncertain. The germline gives CDR1 SEHNR, CDR2 FQNEAQ (reference sequence). The V gene lost 5 bases and the J gene lost 6 bases, with 16 bases spanning the gap. CDR3 length: 15 amino acids. The CDR3 sequence is CASSLHSTRDEKLFF. The CDR3 nucleotides are TGTGCCAGCAGCCTCCACAGTACGCGAGATGAAAAACTGTTTTTT.

This clone has just one count. The rearrangement joins TRBV7-8 to TRBJ2-5; a possible D gene is TRBD1 (6 bases). The CDR3 length is 16 residues. Germline lookup yields CDR1 SGHVS and CDR2 FQNEAQ. The V and J ends lost 1 base and 6 bases respectively, with 18 bases between them. Here the CDR3 reads CASSLEGRGGEKTQYF. The CDR3 bases are TGTGCCAGCAGCTTAGAGGGGCGAGGGGGTGAGAAGACCCAGTACTTC.

This rearrangement joins TRBV5-6 to TRBJ2-3; D possibly corresponds to TRBD1 (5 bases). The CDR3 has 14 residues. Trimming cost V 4 bases and J 2 bases, with 11 bases left between them. Germline CDR1 SGHDT, CDR2 YYEEEE. The CDR3 reads CASSQPTVTDTQYF. CDR3 sequence (DNA): TGTGCCAGCAGCCAACCGACAGTCACAGATACGCAGTATTTT.

The chain links TRBV5-6 to TRBJ2-5; 8 nucleotides agree with TRBD2. J was trimmed by 5 bases and V by 2 bases; bases with no gene match: 14. The CDR3 covers 17 residues. Germline V gene data show CDR1 as SGHDT and CDR2 as YYEEEE. CDR3 residues: CASSFQVGLERFETQYF. The DNA for the CDR3 is TGTGCCAGCAGCTTCCAAGTGGGACTAGAGCGGTTTGAGACCCAGTACTTC. The full variable domain, completed using reference TRBV5-6 and TRBJ2-5, is DAGVTQSPTHLIKTRGQQVTLRCSPKSGHDTVSWYQQALGQGPQFIFQYYEEEERQRGNFPDRFSGHQFPNYSSELNVNALLLGDSALYLCASSFQVGLERFETQYFGPGTRLLVL.

This chain connects TRBV10-3 to TRBJ1-1, with D hard to call. Trimming took off 3 bases at V and 5 bases at J, with 16 bases between the two ends. Germline CDR1 reads ENHRY; CDR2 reads SYGVKD. The CDR3 is made up of 15 amino acids. The CDR3: CAISEDSGRPTEAFF. The CDR3 coding sequence is TGTGCCATCAGTGAAGACTCCGGGAGGCCGACTGAAGCTTTCTTT.

In this sample, this clone turned up a few times. The chain combines TRBV2 with TRBJ2-4; 7 nucleotides agree with TRBD1. Per germline, CDR1 SNHLY and CDR2 FYNNEI. The CDR3 contains 14 residues. V shed 3 bases, J shed 13 bases, and the junction held 12 bases outside the gene matches. The DNA of the CDR3 is TGTGCCAGCAGTGAGGAGACAGGGATTATTAGGCAGTACTTC. Its translation: CASSEETGIIRQYF.

This clone showed up just a few times. The chain is built from TRBV3-1 (or the pseudogene TRBV3-2) and TRBJ1-1; D unresolved. V shed 4 bases and J shed 5 bases, with 14 bases lying between them. The length of the CDR3 is 14 residues. The germline V gene has CDR1 LGHDT and CDR2 YNNKEL (reference sequence). CDR3 bases: TGTGCCAGCAGCCCTCAGGAAGGTGCGACTGAAGCTTTCTTT. Its protein product is CASSPQEGATEAFF.

CDR3 nucleotides: TGTGCCAGCAGCTTAGATGGGATAGCGGATAGCTCCTACAATGAGCAGTTCTTC. Protein product: CASSLDGIADSSYNEQFF. The genes are TRBV11-2 and TRBJ2-1; the D gene is possibly TRBD2 (6 bases). V lost 0 bases and J lost 0, with 15 bases in between. Per germline, CDR1 SGHAT and CDR2 FQNNGV. This CDR3 spans 18 amino acids.

The gene calls are TRBV5-6 and TRBJ2-2, with D uncertain. This CDR3 has 16 residues. The V end was cut by 1 base, the J end by 9 bases, with 19 bases between. The V gene's germline CDR1 is SGHDT and CDR2 YYEEEE. The CDR3 loop is CASSLYDNHPPRELFF. The CDR3 DNA sequence: TGTGCCAGCAGCTTGTATGACAACCACCCCCCCCGGGAGCTGTTTTTT.

The chain couples TRBV27 to TRBJ1-1; D gene ambiguous. V was trimmed by 8 bases and J by 3 bases, leaving 13 bases between them. The length of the CDR3 is 13 residues. Germline V lookup: CDR1 MNHEY, CDR2 SMNVEV (reference sequence). The DNA for the CDR3 is TGTGCCAGCCGTCGCTACGGGGACACTGAAGCTTTCTTT. Its translation is CASRRYGDTEAFF.

The chain recombines TRBV6-2 or TRBV6-3 with TRBJ2-5; no definite D call. This CDR3 has 13 residues. The germline V and J ends were trimmed by 4 bases and 0 bases, with 6 bases remaining between them. CDR1 and CDR2 from the germline V gene are MNHEY and SVGEGT. The CDR3 bases are TGTGCCAGCAGTTGGCTGAACCAAGAGACCCAGTACTTC. It translates to CASSWLNQETQYF.

The chain has TRBV12-3 or TRBV12-4 and TRBJ2-3; D unresolved. Deletions cut 6 bases from V and 0 bases from J, with 7 bases between. This CDR3 has 13 amino acids. CDR3 DNA sequence: TGTGCCAGCAGGAAAACTAGCACAGATACGCAGTATTTT. Its protein product is CASRKTSTDTQYF.

This sequence joins TRBV12-3 or TRBV12-4 and TRBJ1-2; D unresolved. Trimming removed 6 bases from V and 0 bases from J, with 8 bases in between. This CDR3 comprises 13 residues. CDR3 residues: CASSRIANYGYTF. CDR3 bases: TGTGCCAGCAGCCGCATAGCTAACTATGGCTACACCTTC.

This chain joins TRBV5-4 and TRBJ1-2; TRBD1 matches 9 bases. Germline V gene sequence: CDR1 SGHNT, CDR2 YYREEE (reference sequence). This CDR3 has 15 amino acids. The trim removed 0 bases at V and 4 bases at J, leaving 4 bases unmatched. The CDR3: CASSLDGDRVYGYTF. The CDR3 coding sequence is TGTGCCAGCAGCTTGGATGGGGACAGGGTCTATGGCTACACCTTC.

The V gene is TRBV3-1 (or the pseudogene TRBV3-2), the J gene TRBJ2-4, with D maybe TRBD2 (6 bases). This CDR3 has 16 residues. Germline V gene sequence: CDR1 LGHDT, CDR2 YNNKEL (reference sequence). Trimming removed 1 base from V and 3 bases from J, with 13 bases in between. CDR3 sequence (DNA): TGTGCCAGCAGCCAAGTACTAGCAGAAGTCAAAAACATTCAGTACTTC. Translating it yields CASSQVLAEVKNIQYF.

This rearrangement joins TRBV28 to TRBJ2-7, with 11 bases lining up with TRBD2. The V gene's germline CDR1 is MDHEN and CDR2 SYDVKM. The CDR3 spans 15 residues. The V and J ends lost 5 bases and 1 base, in that order; junction bases with no gene match: 4. CDR3 amino acids: CASSPSSGRSYEQYF. The DNA for the CDR3 is TGTGCCAGCAGTCCTTCTAGCGGGAGGTCCTACGAGCAGTACTTC.

The rearrangement links TRBV19 to TRBJ2-1, with 8 bases lining up with TRBD1. The CDR3 runs 13 residues. The junction had 11 bases not matched to a gene; V was cut back by 4 bases and J by 15 bases. Germline V gene data show CDR1 as LNHDA and CDR2 as SQIVND (reference sequence). CDR3 sequence reads: CASSTTGTGAAFF. In DNA, the CDR3 is TGTGCCAGTAGTACCACCGGGACAGGAGCCGCGTTCTTC.

The chain joins TRBV19 to TRBJ1-1; D unclear. The CDR3 has 11 amino acids. Germline V gene lookup returns CDR1 LNHDA and CDR2 SQIVND (reference sequence). V was cut by 6 bases and J by 0 bases, with 2 bases left in between. The CDR3 region has the DNA TGTGCCAGTAGCATGAACACTGAAGCTTTCTTT. Protein: CASSMNTEAFF.

The genes are TRBV4-3 and TRBJ2-2, with D uncertain. The germline gives CDR1 LGHNA, CDR2 YSLEER. V was trimmed by 0 bases and J by 5 bases, leaving 16 bases between them. This CDR3 spans 17 amino acids. CDR3 loop: CASSQDSAHLRTGELFF. The CDR3 nucleotides are TGCGCCAGCAGCCAAGATTCGGCCCACCTCAGGACCGGGGAGCTGTTTTTT.

This clone ranks as medium-sized. Here the CDR3 reads CASSARVYEQYF. For the CDR3, the DNA is TGTGCCAGCAGCGCCAGGGTCTACGAGCAGTACTTC. The chain recombines TRBV11-1 with TRBJ2-7; D perhaps matches TRBD1 (5 bases). Germline loops: CDR1 SGHAT, CDR2 FQDESV (reference sequence). The V end lost 5 bases, the J end lost 3 bases, and 8 bases lay between the germline ends. This CDR3 comprises 12 residues.

The V gene is TRBV29-1, the J gene TRBJ2-1, with a tentative D call TRBD2 (5 bases). Trimming pared 2 bases from V and 0 bases from J, leaving 14 bases between. Germline V gene lookup returns CDR1 SQVTM and CDR2 ANQGSEA. The length of the CDR3 is 16 residues. The CDR3 nucleotides are TGCAGCGTTGAACCCCGGGGATTTAGCTCCTACAATGAGCAGTTCTTC. Its protein is CSVEPRGFSSYNEQFF.

The V gene is TRBV11-2, the J gene TRBJ2-7; 7 nucleotides match TRBD2. In germline, CDR1 is SGHAT, CDR2 FQNNGV. V was clipped by 3 bases and J by 3 bases; unmatched bases: 20. CDR3 size: 19 residues. The DNA for the CDR3 is TGTGCCAGCAGCTTTAGGGGAGGGGTTGGACAAGCAGCTTTCTACGAGCAGTACTTC. The encoded protein is CASSFRGGVGQAAFYEQYF.

In this sample, this clone turned up once. The V call is TRBV5-6, the J call TRBJ2-7; TRBD2 agrees at 8 bases. The CDR3 is 13 amino acids. Germline CDR1 reads SGHDT; CDR2 reads YYEEEE. The junction had 4 bases not matched to a gene; V was cut back by 4 bases and J by 4 bases. CDR3 coding DNA: TGTGCCAGCAGCCAGCGGGAGAGGTACGAGCAGTACTTC. Protein sequence: CASSQRERYEQYF.

This clone was observed once. The CDR3 DNA reads as TGCGCCAGCAGTGAGGGACGGGACAGGGGTTTTTCGGACACTGAAGCTTTCTTT. Amino acids: CASSEGRDRGFSDTEAFF. V usage is TRBV10-1 and J usage is TRBJ1-1; 10 nucleotides align to TRBD1. Unmatched junction bases numbered 12, after V lost 2 bases and J lost 3 bases. Germline CDR1 WNHNN, CDR2 SYGVQD (reference sequence). This CDR3 spans 18 amino acids.

V gene TRBV5-1 combines with J gene TRBJ2-3, with 9 bases identical to TRBD1. The CDR3 totals 19 residues. CDR1 is SGHRS and CDR2 is YFSETQ in the germline V gene. The junction had 14 bases not matched to a gene; V was cut back by 0 bases and J by 3 bases. CDR3 nucleotide sequence: TGCGCCAGCAGCTTGGCTGGGACAGGGTTTAGCGGCGGGACAGATACGCAGTATTTT. This translates into CASSLAGTGFSGGTDTQYF. The full variable domain, completed using reference TRBV5-1 and TRBJ2-3, is KAGVTQTPRYLIKTRGQQVTLSCSPISGHRSVSWYQQTPGQGLQFLFEYFSETQRNKGNFPGRFSGRQFSNSRSEMNVSTLELGDSALYLCASSLAGTGFSGGTDTQYFGPGTRLTVL.